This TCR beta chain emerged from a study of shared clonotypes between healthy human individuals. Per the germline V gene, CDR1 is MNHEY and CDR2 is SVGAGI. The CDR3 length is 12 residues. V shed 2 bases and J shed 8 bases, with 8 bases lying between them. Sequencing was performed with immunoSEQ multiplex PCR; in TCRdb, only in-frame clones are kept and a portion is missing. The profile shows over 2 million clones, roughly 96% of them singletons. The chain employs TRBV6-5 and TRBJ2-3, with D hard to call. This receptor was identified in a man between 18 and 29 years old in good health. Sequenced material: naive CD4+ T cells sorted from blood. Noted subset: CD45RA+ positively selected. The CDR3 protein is CASSYRTGTQYF. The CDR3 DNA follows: TGTGCCAGCAGTTACCGGACCGGTACGCAGTATTTT.